This T cell receptor beta chain was recorded in a study of T cell responses to AZD1222 COVID-19 vaccine. Study-wide points: A mostly white British donor set with more females was recruited, and clonal diversity was possibly underestimated. The peak T cell response came first, and repertoires were sampled only after it. Spike-specific TCR repertoires showed rising breadth and depth after two AZD1222 doses.

Sequencing was performed with immunoSEQ multiplex PCR; in TCRdb, only in-frame clones are kept and a portion is missing. The table lists more than 150,000 clones, over 80% of them singletons, with around 9.3% in the top ten. Worth noting for this clone: What it binds is not known.

The CDR3 is 14 residues long. V dropped 5 bases and J dropped 1; count of bases not matched to a gene: 4. Germline loops: CDR1 LNHDA, CDR2 SQIVND (reference sequence). This receptor was taken from an adult in good health. The chain uses TRBV19 and TRBJ1-1; TRBD1 aligns across 7 bases. Specimen: peripheral blood, collected on day 0 of AZD1222 vaccination. In nucleotides, the CDR3 is TGTGCCAGTAGTCTACAGGGGCGGAACACTGAAGCTTTCTTT. As protein: CASSLQGRNTEAFF. The full variable domain, in which reference TRBV19 and TRBJ1-1 provide the parts outside the CDR3, is DGGITQSPKYLFRKEGQNVTLSCEQNLNHDAMYWYRQDPGQGLRLIYYSQIVNDFQKGDIAEGYSVSREKKESFPLTVTSAQKNPTAFYLCASSLQGRNTEAFFGQGTRLTVV.